This T cell receptor (beta chain) was observed in a study of T cell responses to AZD1222 COVID-19 vaccine. Some clones are missing from TCRdb's copy, which holds only in-frame ones; the method was immunoSEQ multiplex PCR. The sample contains tens of thousands of clones, about nine tenths of which appear only once. On this clone itself: Its specificity is unknown.

Overall study findings and caveats: In the spike-specific TCR repertoire, nearly half reportedly target unmutated variant regions. Seropositive at baseline were only a handful of AZD1222 recipients. Donors were largely white British and mainly female; clonal diversity was possibly underestimated. Repertoire sampling occurred only after the peak T cell response.

The source of this sequence is an adult in good health. The sample here was peripheral blood, taken on day 0 of AZD1222 vaccination.

The CDR3 loop reads CASTGSRRSNQPQHF. CDR3 DNA: TGTGCCAGCACCGGATCCAGAAGGAGCAATCAGCCCCAGCATTTT. V and J are TRBV2 and TRBJ1-5; D is ambiguous. Germline V gene lookup returns CDR1 SNHLY and CDR2 FYNNEI. The V gene lost 7 bases and the J gene lost 1 base, with 14 bases spanning the gap. This CDR3 has 15 amino acids.